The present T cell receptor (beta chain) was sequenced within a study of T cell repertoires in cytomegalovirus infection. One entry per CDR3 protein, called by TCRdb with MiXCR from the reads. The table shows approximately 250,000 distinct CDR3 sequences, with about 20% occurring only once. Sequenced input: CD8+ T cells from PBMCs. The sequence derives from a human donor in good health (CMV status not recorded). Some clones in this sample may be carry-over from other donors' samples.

The CDR3 nucleotides read TGTGCCAGCAGCGGGACAGGGGTACAGCCCCAGCATTTT. Its translation is CASSGTGVQPQHF. This chain joins TRBV2 and TRBJ1-5; 10 positions agree with TRBD1. The CDR3 is made up of 13 amino acids. Germline loops: CDR1 SNHLY, CDR2 FYNNEI. V trimming: 6 bases; J trimming: 7 bases; junction bases outside the gene matches: 3.